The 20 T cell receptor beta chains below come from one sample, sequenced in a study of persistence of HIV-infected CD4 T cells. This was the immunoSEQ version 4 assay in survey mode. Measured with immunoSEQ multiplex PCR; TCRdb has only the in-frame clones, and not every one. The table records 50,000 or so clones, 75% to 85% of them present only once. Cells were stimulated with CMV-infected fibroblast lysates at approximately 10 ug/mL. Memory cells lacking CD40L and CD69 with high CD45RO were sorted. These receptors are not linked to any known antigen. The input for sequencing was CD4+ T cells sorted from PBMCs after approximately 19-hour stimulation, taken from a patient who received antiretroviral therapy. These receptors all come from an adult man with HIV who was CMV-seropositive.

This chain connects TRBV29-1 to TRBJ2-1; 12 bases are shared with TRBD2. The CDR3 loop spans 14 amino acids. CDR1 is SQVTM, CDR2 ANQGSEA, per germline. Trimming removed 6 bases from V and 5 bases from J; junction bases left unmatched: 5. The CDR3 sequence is CSVGLAGLHNEQFF. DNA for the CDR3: TGCAGCGTGGGACTAGCGGGCCTCCACAATGAGCAGTTCTTC.

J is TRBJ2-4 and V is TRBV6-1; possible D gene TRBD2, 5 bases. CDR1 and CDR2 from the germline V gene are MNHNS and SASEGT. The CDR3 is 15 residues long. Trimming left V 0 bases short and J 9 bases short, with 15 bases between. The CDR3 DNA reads TGTGCCAGCAGTGAAGCTACTAGGGCCACGGGCATTCAGTACTTC. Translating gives CASSEATRATGIQYF.

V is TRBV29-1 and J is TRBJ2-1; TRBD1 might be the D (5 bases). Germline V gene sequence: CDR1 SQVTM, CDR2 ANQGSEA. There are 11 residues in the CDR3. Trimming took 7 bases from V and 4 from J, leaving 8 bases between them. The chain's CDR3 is CSGRQYNEQFF. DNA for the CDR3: TGCAGCGGGAGACAGTACAATGAGCAGTTCTTC.

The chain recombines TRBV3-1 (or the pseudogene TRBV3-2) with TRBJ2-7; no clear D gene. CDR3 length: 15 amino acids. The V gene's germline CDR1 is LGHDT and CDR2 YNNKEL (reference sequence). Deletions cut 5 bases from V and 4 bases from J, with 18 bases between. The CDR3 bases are TGTGCCAGCAGCTACGACACGGTGACTCCTTACGAGCAGTACTTC. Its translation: CASSYDTVTPYEQYF.

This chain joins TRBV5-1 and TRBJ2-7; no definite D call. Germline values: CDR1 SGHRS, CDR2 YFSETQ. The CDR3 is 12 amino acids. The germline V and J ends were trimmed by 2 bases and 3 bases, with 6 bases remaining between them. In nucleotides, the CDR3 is TGCGCCAGCAGCTTTGACGGCTACGAGCAGTACTTC. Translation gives CASSFDGYEQYF.

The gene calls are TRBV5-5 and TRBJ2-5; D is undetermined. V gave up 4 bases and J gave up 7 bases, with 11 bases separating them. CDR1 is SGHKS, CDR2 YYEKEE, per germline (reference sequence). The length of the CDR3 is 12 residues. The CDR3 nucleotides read TGTGCCAGCAGCCCCGACTGGGGGACCCAGTACTTC. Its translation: CASSPDWGTQYF.

The DNA of the CDR3 is TGTGCCAGCAATGACAGGTTTCAGCCCCAGCATTTT. Translation gives CASNDRFQPQHF. The J gene is TRBJ1-5, the V gene TRBV2; a possible D gene is TRBD1 (6 bases). Germline assignment: CDR1 SNHLY and CDR2 FYNNEI. The CDR3 covers 12 residues. Trimming took 7 bases from V and 6 from J, leaving 10 bases between them. The full variable domain, in which reference TRBV2 and TRBJ1-5 provide the parts outside the CDR3, is EPEVTQTPSHQVTQMGQEVILRCVPISNHLYFYWYRQILGQKVEFLVSFYNNEISEKSEIFDDQFSVERPDGSNFTLKIRSTKLEDSAMYFCASNDRFQPQHFGDGTRLSIL.

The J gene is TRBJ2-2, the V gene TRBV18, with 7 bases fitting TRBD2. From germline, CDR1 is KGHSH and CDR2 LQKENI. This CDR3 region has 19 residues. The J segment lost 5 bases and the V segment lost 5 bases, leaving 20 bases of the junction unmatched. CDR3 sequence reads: CASSMAGVRNFGKTGELFF. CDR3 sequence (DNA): TGTGCCAGCTCAATGGCGGGAGTACGAAACTTTGGGAAGACCGGGGAGCTGTTTTTT.

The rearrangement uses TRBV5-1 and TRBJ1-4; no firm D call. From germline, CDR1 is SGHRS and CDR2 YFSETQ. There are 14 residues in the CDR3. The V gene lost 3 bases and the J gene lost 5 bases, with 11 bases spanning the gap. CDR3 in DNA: TGCGCCAGCAGCTGGGGAGGGAACAATGAAAAACTGTTTTTT. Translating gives CASSWGGNNEKLFF.

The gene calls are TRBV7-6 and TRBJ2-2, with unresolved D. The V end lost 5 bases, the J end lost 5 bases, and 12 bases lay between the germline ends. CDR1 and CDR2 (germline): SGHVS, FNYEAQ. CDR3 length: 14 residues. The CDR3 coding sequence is TGTGCCAGCAGCCCCCCCGTGGGGACCGGGGAGCTGTTTTTT. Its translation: CASSPPVGTGELFF.

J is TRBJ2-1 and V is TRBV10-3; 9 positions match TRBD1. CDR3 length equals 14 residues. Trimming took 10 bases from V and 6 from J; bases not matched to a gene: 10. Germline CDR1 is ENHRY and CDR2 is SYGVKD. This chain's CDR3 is CATGWTGEGNEQFF. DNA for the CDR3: TGTGCCACCGGATGGACAGGGGAGGGCAATGAGCAGTTCTTC.

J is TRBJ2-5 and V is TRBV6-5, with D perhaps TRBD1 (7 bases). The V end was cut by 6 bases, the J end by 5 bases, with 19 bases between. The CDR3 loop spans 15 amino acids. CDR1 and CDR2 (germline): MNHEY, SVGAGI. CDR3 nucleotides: TGTGCCAGCAGGACCGATTCGACAGGGAGGGAGACCCAGTACTTC. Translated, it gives CASRTDSTGRETQYF.

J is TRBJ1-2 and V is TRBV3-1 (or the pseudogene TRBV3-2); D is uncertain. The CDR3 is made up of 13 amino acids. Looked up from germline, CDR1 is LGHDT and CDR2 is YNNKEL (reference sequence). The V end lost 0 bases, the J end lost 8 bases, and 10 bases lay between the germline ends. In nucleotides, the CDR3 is TGTGCCAGCAGCCAAGAGAAAACTTCGGGCTACACCTTC. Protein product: CASSQEKTSGYTF.

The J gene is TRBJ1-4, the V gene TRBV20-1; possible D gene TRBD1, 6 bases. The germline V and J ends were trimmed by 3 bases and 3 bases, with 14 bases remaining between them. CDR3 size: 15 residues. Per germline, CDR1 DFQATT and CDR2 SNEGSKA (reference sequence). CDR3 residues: CSASQGLLANEKLFF. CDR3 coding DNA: TGCAGTGCTAGTCAGGGGTTGTTAGCTAATGAAAAACTGTTTTTT.

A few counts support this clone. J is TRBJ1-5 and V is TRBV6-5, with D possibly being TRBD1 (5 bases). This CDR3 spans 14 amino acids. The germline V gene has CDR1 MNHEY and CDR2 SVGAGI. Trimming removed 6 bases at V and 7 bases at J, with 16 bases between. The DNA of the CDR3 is TGTGCCAGCAGCTGGGACGTCCGGACCCAGCCCCAGCATTTT. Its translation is CASSWDVRTQPQHF.

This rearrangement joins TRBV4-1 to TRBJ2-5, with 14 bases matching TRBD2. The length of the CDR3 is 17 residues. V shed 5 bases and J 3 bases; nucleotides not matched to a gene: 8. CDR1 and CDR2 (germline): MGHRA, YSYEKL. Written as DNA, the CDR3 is TGCGCCAGCAGCGGAACGCCGGGACTAGCGGGAGAAGAGACCCAGTACTTC. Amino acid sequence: CASSGTPGLAGEETQYF.

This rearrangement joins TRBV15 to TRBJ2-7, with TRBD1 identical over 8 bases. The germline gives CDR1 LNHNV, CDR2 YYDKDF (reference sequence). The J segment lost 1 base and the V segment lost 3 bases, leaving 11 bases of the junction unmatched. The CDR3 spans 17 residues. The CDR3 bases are TGTGCCACCAGCAGGGGGTTTCGGACAGGGAGGTCCTACGAGCAGTACTTC. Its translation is CATSRGFRTGRSYEQYF.

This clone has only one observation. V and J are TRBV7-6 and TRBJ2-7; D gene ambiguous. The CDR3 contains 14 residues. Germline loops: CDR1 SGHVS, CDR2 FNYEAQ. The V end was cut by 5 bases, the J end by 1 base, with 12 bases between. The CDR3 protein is CASSPDTVSYEQYF. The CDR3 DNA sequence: TGTGCCAGCAGCCCCGACACCGTATCCTACGAGCAGTACTTC.

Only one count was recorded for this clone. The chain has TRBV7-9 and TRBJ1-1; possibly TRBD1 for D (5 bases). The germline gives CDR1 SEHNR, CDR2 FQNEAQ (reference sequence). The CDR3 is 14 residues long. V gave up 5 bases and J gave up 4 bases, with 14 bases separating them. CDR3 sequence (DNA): TGTGCCAGCAGCACTGACAGCCTCGGCACTGAAGCTTTCTTT. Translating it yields CASSTDSLGTEAFF.

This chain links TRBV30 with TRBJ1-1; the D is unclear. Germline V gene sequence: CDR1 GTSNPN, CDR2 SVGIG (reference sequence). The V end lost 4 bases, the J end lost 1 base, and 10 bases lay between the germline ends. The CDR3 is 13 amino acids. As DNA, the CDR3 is TGTGCCTGGACGGAGAATGCGAACACTGAAGCTTTCTTT. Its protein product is CAWTENANTEAFF.